This T cell receptor beta chain was captured in a study of cytomegalovirus exposure and HLA in healthy donors. Overall study results and limits: For TCR beta chains, V- and J-gene trimming was later linked to a missense DCLRE1C variant. The study flagged about 160 TCR beta chains as cytomegalovirus-associated. It was shown in a later analysis that HLA-associated TCR beta chains were more clonally expanded than other, equally common chains.

This PCR relied on a set of 60 Vbeta primers and 13 Jbeta primers. Measured with immunoSEQ multiplex PCR; TCRdb has only the in-frame clones, and not every one. This table has fewer than 200,000 clones, more than 75% appearing once. This clone was seen once. Its antigen is still unknown. Losses at the gene ends were 1 base for V and 4 bases for J; bases not matched to a gene: 0. The CDR3 is 13 residues long. Germline assignment: CDR1 SEHNR and CDR2 FQNEAQ (reference sequence). The chain links TRBV7-9 to TRBJ2-7; 8 bases line up with TRBD2. Material for sequencing was PBMCs. The clonotype was recovered from a woman in her 30s in good health and CMV-seropositive. In DNA form, the CDR3 reads TGTGCCAGCAGCTTAGAGCGGGAGTACGAGCAGTACTTC. This encodes CASSLEREYEQYF.